This record concerns one T cell receptor beta chain sequence. Its antigen remains unknown. This entry belongs to a study of T cells after yellow fever vaccination. Overall study: Those fractions that held only low numbers of cells were prepared using the SMART-Seq v4 Ultra Low Input RNA kit.

The study's findings and limits: Subsequent to the booster, the majority of primary-vaccination clones reappeared (96% CD4, about 90% CD8). Compared with primary, the secondary response was weaker and peaked at day 5, not 15.

The CDR3 totals 13 residues. V was clipped by 2 bases and J by 11 bases, with 13 bases between them. Germline assignment: CDR1 SGHNT and CDR2 YENEEA. A process of 5'RACE template switching, which added a universal primer site and UMIs, was used to make TCR cDNA. TCRdb itself ran the 5' RACE reads through MiXCR, one entry per CDR3 protein. Of about 320,000 distinct CDR3 sequences in the sample, about 10% were seen once. The clonotype comes from a man aged 18 to 35 who received the YFV17D yellow fever vaccine. The chain couples TRBV11-3 to TRBJ2-1; D perhaps matches TRBD2 (7 bases). Sample: CD4+ T cells sorted from PBMCs, taken 45 days after the yellow fever booster vaccination. The CDR3 loop reads CASSLFRGAQQFF. In nucleotides, the CDR3 is TGTGCCAGCAGCTTATTTCGGGGGGCTCAGCAGTTCTTC. Together with reference TRBV11-3 and TRBJ2-1, the CDR3 gives the full variable domain: EAGVVQSPRYKIIEKKQPVAFWCNPISGHNTLYWYLQNLGQGPELLIRYENEEAVDDSQLPKDRFSAERLKGVDSTLKIQPAELGDSAVYLCASSLFRGAQQFFGPGTRLTVL.